This T cell receptor (beta chain) comes out of a study of neurological immune-mediated disorders. TCRdb recomputed calls from the 5' RACE reads with MiXCR, one row per CDR3 protein. The sample lists under 85,000 distinct CDR3 sequences; 11% to 15% were seen once. On this clonotype: Its antigen is unidentified.

Germline-derived CDR1 and CDR2 are SGHNT and YENEEA. The CDR3 contains 15 residues. Trimming pared 5 bases from V and 4 bases from J, leaving 15 bases between. Study-wide findings and caveats: No CDR3 amino acid sequences were shared by expanded clones across subjects, suggesting private repertoires in all groups.

The chain combines TRBV11-3 with TRBJ2-1; a weak D match, TRBD1 (6 bases). This receptor was identified in a woman aged 50 to 60 in good health. Sequenced sample: PBMCs. As DNA, the CDR3 is TGTGCCAGCAGCAGGAGCTACAGGGTTTACAATGAGCAGTTCTTC. Translated: CASSRSYRVYNEQFF.